This section outlines one T cell receptor beta chain sequence together with its context. The antigen is unknown. The data belong to a study of cytomegalovirus exposure and HLA in healthy donors. Study-wide points: In a later analysis, around 18,000 TCR beta sequences were associated with HLA alleles at 0.05 false discovery rate. In vitro checks showed that a few CMV-associated chains really do target CMV antigens. It was about 150 TCR beta chains that were listed as cytomegalovirus-associated. Highest at DRB1 and lowest at HLA-C, TCR association rates differed among HLA loci in a later analysis.

13 Jbeta primers and 60 Vbeta primers were used for the PCR. Libraries were prepared by immunoSEQ multiplex PCR; TCRdb keeps only in-frame clonotypes and omits some of them. In the table there are 150,000 to 200,000 clones, 60% to 80% of which are singletons. The material sequenced was PBMCs. This TCR was recovered from a man aged 18-30 years in good health and CMV-seropositive.

The CDR3 nucleotides read TGTGCCAGCAGCTTTGGAGCGGGCCGGGGGAATACGCAGTATTTT. Protein product: CASSFGAGRGNTQYF. The gene calls are TRBV5-6 and TRBJ2-3; a possible D gene is TRBD2 (6 bases). The CDR3 length is 15 residues. Germline V gene data show CDR1 as SGHDT and CDR2 as YYEEEE. V was trimmed by 2 bases and J by 7 bases, leaving 17 bases between them. Complete variable domain (other parts from reference TRBV5-6 and TRBJ2-3): DAGVTQSPTHLIKTRGQQVTLRCSPKSGHDTVSWYQQALGQGPQFIFQYYEEEERQRGNFPDRFSGHQFPNYSSELNVNALLLGDSALYLCASSFGAGRGNTQYFGPGTRLTVL.